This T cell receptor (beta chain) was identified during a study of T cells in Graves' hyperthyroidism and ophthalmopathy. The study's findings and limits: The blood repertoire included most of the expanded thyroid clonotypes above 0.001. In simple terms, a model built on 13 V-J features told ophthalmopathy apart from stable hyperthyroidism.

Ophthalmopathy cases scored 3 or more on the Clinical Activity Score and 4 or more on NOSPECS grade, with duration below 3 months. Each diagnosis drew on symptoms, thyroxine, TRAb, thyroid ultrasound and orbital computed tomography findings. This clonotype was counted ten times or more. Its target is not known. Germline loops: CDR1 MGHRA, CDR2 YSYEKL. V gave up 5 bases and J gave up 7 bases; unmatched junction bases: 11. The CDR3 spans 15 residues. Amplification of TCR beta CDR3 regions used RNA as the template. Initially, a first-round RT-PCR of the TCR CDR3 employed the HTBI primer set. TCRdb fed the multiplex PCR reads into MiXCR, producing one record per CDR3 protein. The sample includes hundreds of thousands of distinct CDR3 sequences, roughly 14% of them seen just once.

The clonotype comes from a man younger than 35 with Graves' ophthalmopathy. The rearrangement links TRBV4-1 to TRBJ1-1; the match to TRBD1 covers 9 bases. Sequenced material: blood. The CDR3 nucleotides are TGCGCCAGCAGCACCCGGACAGGGGCAGGGGATGAAGCTTTCTTT. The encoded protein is CASSTRTGAGDEAFF.